The T cell receptor (beta chain) under discussion was sequenced for a study of blood T cell repertoires in COVID-19. The CDR3 length is 12 residues. V was trimmed by 4 bases and J by 12 bases, leaving 12 bases between them. Germline CDR1 is ENHRY and CDR2 is SYGVKD. Sequencing used immunoSEQ multiplex PCR; TCRdb keeps in-frame clones, though not all of them. The sample lists about 51,000 clones, 86% occurring once. Sample: peripheral blood. The gene calls are TRBV10-3 and TRBJ2-2; tentative D call: TRBD2 (6 bases). The clonotype originates from a man aged 55 to 70 with acute or convalescent COVID-19. Written as DNA, the CDR3 is TGTGCCATCAGTGTTTTGGGGGGACAGCTGTTTTTT. Translating gives CAISVLGGQLFF.